In its sample, the clone carrying this TCR beta chain was seen a few times. Its target is unknown. This sample was taken from a study of T cell responses to AZD1222 COVID-19 vaccine. Across the study: Second doses were pooled across both intervals (about 4 or about 12 weeks).

General study findings and limits: The sample set comprised mostly white British donors with more females, and clonal diversity was possibly underestimated. Repertoires in all cases were sampled only once the peak T cell response had passed. Dominant at 160-218 and 743-854, vaccine-associated CD4 TCRs also spanned spike.

The method was immunoSEQ multiplex PCR; TCRdb's version includes in-frame clones alone and lacks a portion of them. The table shows 120,000 or so clones, with around 88% occurring only once. Germline V lookup: CDR1 SGHVS, CDR2 FNYEAQ. The trim removed 4 bases at V and 4 bases at J, leaving 4 bases unmatched. The CDR3 is made up of 14 amino acids. Sequenced material: peripheral blood, taken on day 0 of AZD1222 vaccination. The TCR originated in an adult in good health. This chain joins TRBV7-6 and TRBJ2-5, with 9 bases matching TRBD1. The CDR3 coding sequence is TGTGCCAGCAGCTCACAGGGGGCAGGAGAGACCCAGTACTTC. It translates to CASSSQGAGETQYF.